These 32 T cell receptor beta chains originate from one sample sequenced in a study of cytomegalovirus exposure and HLA in healthy donors. PCR amplification relied on 60 Vbeta primers (plus 13 Jbeta primers). Only in-frame clones appear in the TCRdb table, and some are missing; sequencing was by immunoSEQ multiplex PCR. This specimen shows approximately 43,000 clones; the ten leading clones hold under 2%. Sequenced material: PBMCs. These receptors were obtained from a woman in her 30s in good health and CMV-seronegative.

The gene calls are TRBV5-1 and TRBJ1-2; weak D call: TRBD1 (5 bases). Germline values: CDR1 SGHRS, CDR2 YFSETQ. V lost 0 bases and J lost 4, with 10 bases in between. The CDR3 runs to 14 residues. The CDR3 here is CASSLDWGGYGYTF. Here the CDR3 DNA reads TGCGCCAGCAGCTTGGATTGGGGGGGCTATGGCTACACCTTC. Filled out from reference TRBV5-1 and TRBJ1-2, the complete variable domain reads KAGVTQTPRYLIKTRGQQVTLSCSPISGHRSVSWYQQTPGQGLQFLFEYFSETQRNKGNFPGRFSGRQFSNSRSEMNVSTLELGDSALYLCASSLDWGGYGYTFGSGTRLTVV.

The CDR3 here is CSAPLAGTQYF. CDR3 DNA sequence: TGCAGTGCTCCACTAGCGGGAACGCAGTATTTT. The chain uses TRBV20-1 and TRBJ2-3; 10 bases line up with TRBD2. CDR1 is DFQATT, CDR2 SNEGSKA, per germline (reference sequence). V lost 5 bases, J lost 9 bases, and 2 bases stayed unmatched. The CDR3 contains 11 residues.

The CDR3 coding sequence is TGTGCCAGCAGCTTATCGACAGGGGCCTACGAGCAGTACTTC. Protein sequence: CASSLSTGAYEQYF. This chain joins TRBV11-2 and TRBJ2-7, with TRBD1 identical over 8 bases. Trimming at V came to 2 bases and at J to 2 bases, leaving 2 bases not matched to a gene. This CDR3 has 14 amino acids. Germline lookup yields CDR1 SGHAT and CDR2 FQNNGV. Together with reference TRBV11-2 and TRBJ2-7, the CDR3 gives the full variable domain: EAGVAQSPRYKIIEKRQSVAFWCNPISGHATLYWYQQILGQGPKLLIQFQNNGVVDDSQLPKDRFSAERLKGVDSTLKIQPAKLEDSAVYLCASSLSTGAYEQYFGPGTRLTVT.

The V call is TRBV4-1, the J call TRBJ2-3; a weak D match, TRBD2 (6 bases). This CDR3 spans 16 amino acids. Germline V gene sequence: CDR1 MGHRA, CDR2 YSYEKL. V lost 0 bases and J 6 bases, leaving 16 bases between the germline ends. This CDR3 reads CASSQEASGRGDTQYF. The CDR3 DNA reads TGCGCCAGCAGCCAAGAGGCGAGCGGCCGGGGGGATACGCAGTATTTT.

The V and J genes are TRBV19 and TRBJ2-2; D unresolved. Germline CDR1 LNHDA, CDR2 SQIVND (reference sequence). V lost 6 bases and J lost 0, with 14 bases in between. The CDR3 has 16 residues. CDR3 protein: CASRSNKLSNTGELFF. CDR3 DNA: TGTGCCAGTAGATCTAATAAACTTTCGAACACCGGGGAGCTGTTTTTT.

The chain combines TRBV4-3 with TRBJ1-4, with D unclear. The V gene lost 0 bases and the J gene lost 6 bases, with 14 bases spanning the gap. The germline V gene has CDR1 LGHNA and CDR2 YSLEER. CDR3 length equals 16 residues. In DNA form, the CDR3 reads TGCGCCAGCAGCCAAGATCGTTTCCTAGTGGATGAAAAACTGTTTTTT. Its translation: CASSQDRFLVDEKLFF.

The chain recombines TRBV27 with TRBJ1-5, with D unclear. V shed 0 bases and J shed 2 bases, with 5 bases lying between them. Germline lookup yields CDR1 MNHEY and CDR2 SMNVEV (reference sequence). CDR3 size: 14 residues. This CDR3 reads CASSLSARNQPQHF. CDR3 nucleotides: TGTGCCAGCAGTTTATCGGCCCGCAATCAGCCCCAGCATTTT.

In the case of this clone: No conserved phenylalanine or tryptophan ends this CDR3, so it is likely a read error. The DNA is left out, because the CDR3 cannot be placed on it with certainty; the CDR3 is given as TCRdb lists it. The genes are TRBV28 and TRBJ2-7; the DNA was not used to check the table's D call, TRBD2. The CDR3 spans 12 amino acids, including both terminal residues. CDR1 MDHEN and CDR2 SYDVKM come from the germline V gene. CDR3 amino acids: CASSLVAGEVLL.

V usage is TRBV6-5 and J usage is TRBJ2-1, with D possibly TRBD2 on 6 matching bases. The CDR3 consists of 15 residues. V was pared by 6 bases and J by 12 bases, with 24 bases between. Germline V CDR1 and CDR2: MNHEY, SVGAGI. CDR3 DNA sequence: TGTGCCAGCAGCCCCGGGAGACAGCGTCGAAAGGTGCAGTTCTTC. It codes for CASSPGRQRRKVQFF.

The chain links TRBV4-1 to TRBJ2-7, with TRBD2 matching 10 bases. V dropped 3 bases and J dropped 3; count of bases not matched to a gene: 8. The CDR3 has 16 residues. Germline V gene lookup returns CDR1 MGHRA and CDR2 YSYEKL. CDR3 region: CASSQVPGLAIYEQYF. For the CDR3, the DNA is TGCGCCAGCAGCCAGGTACCGGGACTAGCGATCTACGAGCAGTACTTC.

This chain uses TRBV18 with TRBJ2-5, with TRBD2 matching 8 bases. Germline CDR1 reads KGHSH; CDR2 reads LQKENI. CDR3 size: 15 residues. The V and J ends lost 3 bases and 5 bases, in that order; junction bases with no gene match: 8. CDR3 amino acids: CASSPGLSGGETQYF. The CDR3 coding sequence is TGTGCCAGCTCACCGGGACTTTCGGGAGGGGAGACCCAGTACTTC.

The chain recombines TRBV29-1 with TRBJ1-3; 7 positions match TRBD1. CDR1 is SQVTM and CDR2 is ANQGSEA in the germline V gene. V gave up 5 bases and J gave up 3 bases; unmatched junction bases: 10. The CDR3 spans 15 residues. The chain's CDR3 is CSVKRTGSGGNTIYF. CDR3 nucleotide sequence: TGCAGCGTTAAAAGGACAGGTTCTGGTGGAAACACCATATATTTT.

The chain joins TRBV15 to TRBJ2-7; 9 bases align to TRBD2. Looked up from germline, CDR1 is LNHNV and CDR2 is YYDKDF (reference sequence). After removal of 3 bases from V and 5 bases from J, the junction contained 5 bases not matched to a gene. The CDR3 extends over 14 amino acids. CDR3 protein: CATSRRGRVHEQYF. The CDR3 region has the DNA TGTGCCACCAGCAGGCGCGGGAGGGTCCACGAGCAGTACTTC. Full variable domain (missing parts from reference TRBV15 and TRBJ2-7): DAMVIQNPRYQVTQFGKPVTLSCSQTLNHNVMYWYQQKSSQAPKLLFHYYDKDFNNEADTPDNFQSRRPNTSFCFLDIRSPGLGDTAMYLCATSRRGRVHEQYFGPGTRLTVT.

The chain combines TRBV11-2 with TRBJ2-7, with D hard to call. Looked up from germline, CDR1 is SGHAT and CDR2 is FQNNGV. The CDR3 consists of 14 residues. Trimming left V 2 bases short and J 4 bases short, with 12 bases between. CDR3: CASSLLTNLYEQYF. The CDR3 coding sequence is TGTGCCAGCAGCTTATTGACAAACCTGTACGAGCAGTACTTC.

This chain links TRBV7-9 with TRBJ2-5; 9 bases are a match to TRBD1. Losses at the gene ends were 4 bases for V and 1 base for J; bases not matched to a gene: 10. Germline-derived CDR1 and CDR2 are SEHNR and FQNEAQ (reference sequence). The CDR3 extends over 17 amino acids. The CDR3 region is CASSSRDRDYVQETQYF. The CDR3 nucleotides are TGTGCCAGCAGCTCCCGGGACAGGGACTACGTCCAAGAGACCCAGTACTTC.

The genes are TRBV10-1 and TRBJ2-5; perhaps TRBD2 as D (6 bases). Germline V lookup: CDR1 WNHNN, CDR2 SYGVQD (reference sequence). V was cut by 7 bases and J by 6 bases, with 21 bases left in between. The CDR3 extends over 15 amino acids. CDR3 loop: CASIAGSEGPKTQYF. Here the CDR3 DNA reads TGCGCCAGCATCGCTGGATCGGAGGGCCCGAAGACCCAGTACTTC.

The V call is TRBV4-1, the J call TRBJ2-2; 9 nucleotides align to TRBD2. The germline CDR1 and CDR2 sequences are MGHRA and YSYEKL. V trimming: 0 bases; J trimming: 4 bases; junction bases outside the gene matches: 3. CDR3 length: 16 residues. CDR3 region: CASSQEGLAGTGELFF. As DNA, the CDR3 is TGCGCCAGCAGCCAAGAGGGACTAGCTGGCACCGGGGAGCTGTTTTTT.

The chain joins TRBV4-3 to TRBJ1-1; D may be TRBD1 (6 bases). Germline values: CDR1 LGHNA, CDR2 YSLEER. There are 14 residues in the CDR3. Trimming stripped 1 base from V and 0 bases from J, with 6 bases between. CDR3 residues: CASSQGTVNTEAFF. The CDR3 DNA is TGCGCCAGCAGCCAAGGGACAGTGAACACTGAAGCTTTCTTT.

In DNA, the CDR3 is TGTGCCACCTCGGAGAGGCTGAACACTGAAGCTTTCTTT. It specifies CATSERLNTEAFF. This rearrangement joins TRBV7-2 to TRBJ1-1; D is undetermined. The CDR3 consists of 13 residues. V lost 10 bases and J 0 bases, leaving 12 bases between the germline ends. CDR1 is SGHTA and CDR2 is FQGNSA in the germline V gene.

The chain joins TRBV7-2 to TRBJ2-7, with TRBD2 identical over 7 bases. The V gene end was trimmed by 5 bases and the J gene end by 4 bases; junction bases not matched to a gene: 11. Germline V gene lookup returns CDR1 SGHTA and CDR2 FQGNSA. The CDR3 contains 15 residues. Here the CDR3 reads CASSLGLGTLYEQYF. CDR3 coding DNA: TGTGCCAGCAGCCTTGGACTAGGTACGCTATACGAGCAGTACTTC. Supplemented by reference TRBV7-2 and TRBJ2-7, the full variable domain reads GAGVSQSPSNKVTEKGKDVELRCDPISGHTALYWYRQSLGQGLEFLIYFQGNSAPDKSGLPSDRFSAERTGGSVSTLTIQRTQQEDSAVYLCASSLGLGTLYEQYFGPGTRLTVT.

The rearrangement uses TRBV15 and TRBJ2-4; the D gene is possibly TRBD1 (5 bases). Per the germline V gene, CDR1 is LNHNV and CDR2 is YYDKDF (reference sequence). This CDR3 has 19 residues. V was clipped by 1 base and J by 7 bases, with 26 bases between them. The CDR3 DNA is TGTGCCACCAGCAGAGGTGTTCCTGGACAACCATTCAGGCGGAACATTCAGTACTTC. Translating it yields CATSRGVPGQPFRRNIQYF.

The gene calls are TRBV4-2 and TRBJ2-7, with TRBD2 as a possible D gene (6 bases). V was clipped by 0 bases and J by 3 bases, with 21 bases between them. CDR3 size: 18 residues. Germline V lookup: CDR1 LGHNA, CDR2 YNFKEQ. This CDR3 reads CASSQDPIVGGRHYEQYF. In nucleotides, the CDR3 is TGTGCCAGCAGCCAAGATCCGATCGTCGGAGGGCGCCACTACGAGCAGTACTTC.

This rearrangement joins TRBV6-6 to TRBJ1-2; a possible D gene is TRBD1 (5 bases). The germline CDR1 and CDR2 sequences are MNHNY and SVGAGI (reference sequence). Trimming cost V 0 bases and J 6 bases, with 11 bases left between them. The CDR3 extends over 14 amino acids. The CDR3 nucleotides are TGTGCCAGCAGTTACTCTGGCGGGGGAGATGGCTACACCTTC. The encoded protein is CASSYSGGGDGYTF.

A word on this clone: One end of the junction fails to match germline, which may point to a read error. This sequence joins TRBV15 and TRBJ1-1, with 8 positions matching TRBD1. In germline, CDR1 is LNHNV, CDR2 YYDKDF (reference sequence). The CDR3 consists of 17 residues. The CDR3 nucleotides read TGTGCCACCAGCAGAGGGGGCGGACAGGGAGAGAACACTGAAGATTTCTTT. It codes for CATSRGGGQGENTEDFF.

The chain has TRBV13 and TRBJ2-3; 10 bases map to TRBD2. Unmatched junction bases numbered 10, after V lost 8 bases and J lost 5 bases. CDR3 length: 15 amino acids. Germline V CDR1 and CDR2: PRHDT, FYEKMQ (reference sequence). DNA for the CDR3: TGTGCCAGCGGTACTAGCGGGATCGCCGGAGATACGCAGTATTTT. Translating it yields CASGTSGIAGDTQYF.

The J gene is TRBJ2-5, the V gene TRBV4-2, with 7 positions matching TRBD2. Germline V gives CDR1 LGHNA, CDR2 YNFKEQ. The CDR3 sequence is 15 residues long. The V gene end was trimmed by 4 bases and the J gene end by 2 bases; junction bases not matched to a gene: 7. CDR3 sequence reads: CASSREGGKQETQYF. DNA of the CDR3: TGTGCCAGCAGCCGGGAGGGAGGGAAACAAGAGACCCAGTACTTC.

This chain uses TRBV18 with TRBJ2-3, with D perhaps matching TRBD1 (6 bases). The CDR3 is 15 residues long. CDR1 is KGHSH and CDR2 is LQKENI in the germline V gene. The V end was cut by 5 bases, the J end by 3 bases, with 15 bases between. In DNA, the CDR3 is TGTGCCAGCTCATTTAATACAGGGCCTACAGATACGCAGTATTTT. Translation gives CASSFNTGPTDTQYF.

The chain links TRBV6-5 to TRBJ2-5; 10 nucleotides match TRBD2. V lost 3 bases and J lost 0; bases outside the gene matches: 4. The V gene's germline CDR1 is MNHEY and CDR2 SVGAGI. The CDR3 is made up of 16 amino acids. CDR3 nucleotide sequence: TGTGCCAGCAGTTATTGGACTAGCGGAAACCAAGAGACCCAGTACTTC. Encoded protein: CASSYWTSGNQETQYF.

V usage is TRBV18 and J usage is TRBJ1-2, with D hard to call. V was cut by 3 bases and J by 3 bases, with 11 bases left in between. CDR3 length: 14 residues. Germline-derived CDR1 and CDR2 are KGHSH and LQKENI. The DNA of the CDR3 is TGTGCCAGCTCACCGCTCCGGGGAGACTATGGCTACACCTTC. Protein sequence: CASSPLRGDYGYTF.

The CDR3: CASSIRAQGVGQPQHF. DNA of the CDR3: TGTGCCAGTAGTATTAGGGCACAGGGGGTGGGTCAGCCCCAGCATTTT. The rearrangement joins TRBV19 to TRBJ1-5; 8 positions match TRBD1. CDR1 and CDR2 from the germline V gene are LNHDA and SQIVND (reference sequence). This CDR3 spans 16 amino acids. V gave up 3 bases and J gave up 6 bases; unmatched junction bases: 10.

This CDR3 is CASSFGPGTASGSHQIYEQYF. CDR3 sequence (DNA): TGTGCCAGCAGTTTTGGCCCCGGGACAGCCAGCGGGAGCCACCAAATATACGAGCAGTACTTC. The gene calls are TRBV28 and TRBJ2-7, with a possible D match to TRBD2 (8 bases). V gave up 3 bases and J gave up 4 bases, with 34 bases separating them. Germline-derived CDR1 and CDR2 are MDHEN and SYDVKM. This CDR3 has 21 amino acids.

The V call is TRBV5-4, the J call TRBJ2-3; D perhaps matches TRBD2 (5 bases). V was cut by 3 bases and J by 6 bases, with 11 bases left in between. This CDR3 is built from 13 residues. Germline CDR1 SGHNT, CDR2 YYREEE (reference sequence). The CDR3 region has the DNA TGTGCCAGCAGCTCGGACTCTTCGGATACGCAGTATTTT. Protein: CASSSDSSDTQYF.